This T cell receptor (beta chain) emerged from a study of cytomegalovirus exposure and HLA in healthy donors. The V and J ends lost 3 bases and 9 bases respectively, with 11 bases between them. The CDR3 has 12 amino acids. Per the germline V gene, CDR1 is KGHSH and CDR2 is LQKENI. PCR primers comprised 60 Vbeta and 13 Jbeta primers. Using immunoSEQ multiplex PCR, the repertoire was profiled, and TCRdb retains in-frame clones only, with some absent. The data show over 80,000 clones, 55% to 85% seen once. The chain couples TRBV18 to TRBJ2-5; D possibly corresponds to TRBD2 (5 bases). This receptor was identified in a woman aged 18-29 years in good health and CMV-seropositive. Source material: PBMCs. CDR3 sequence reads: CASSPVEEAQYF. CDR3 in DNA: TGTGCCAGCTCACCGGTCGAGGAGGCCCAGTACTTC.